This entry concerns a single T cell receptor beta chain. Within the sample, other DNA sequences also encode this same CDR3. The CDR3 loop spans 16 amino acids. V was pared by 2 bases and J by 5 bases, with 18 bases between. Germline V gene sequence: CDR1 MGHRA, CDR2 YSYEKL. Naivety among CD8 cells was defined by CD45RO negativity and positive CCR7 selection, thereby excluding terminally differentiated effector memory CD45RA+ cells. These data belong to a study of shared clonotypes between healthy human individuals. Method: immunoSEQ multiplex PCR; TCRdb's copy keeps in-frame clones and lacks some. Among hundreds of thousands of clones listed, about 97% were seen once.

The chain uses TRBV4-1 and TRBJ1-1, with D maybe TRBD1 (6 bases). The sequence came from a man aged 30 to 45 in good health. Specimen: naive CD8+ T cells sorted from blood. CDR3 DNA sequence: TGCGCCAGCAGCCAACCGTCCGGACAGCGAGATACTGAAGCTTTCTTT. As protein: CASSQPSGQRDTEAFF.